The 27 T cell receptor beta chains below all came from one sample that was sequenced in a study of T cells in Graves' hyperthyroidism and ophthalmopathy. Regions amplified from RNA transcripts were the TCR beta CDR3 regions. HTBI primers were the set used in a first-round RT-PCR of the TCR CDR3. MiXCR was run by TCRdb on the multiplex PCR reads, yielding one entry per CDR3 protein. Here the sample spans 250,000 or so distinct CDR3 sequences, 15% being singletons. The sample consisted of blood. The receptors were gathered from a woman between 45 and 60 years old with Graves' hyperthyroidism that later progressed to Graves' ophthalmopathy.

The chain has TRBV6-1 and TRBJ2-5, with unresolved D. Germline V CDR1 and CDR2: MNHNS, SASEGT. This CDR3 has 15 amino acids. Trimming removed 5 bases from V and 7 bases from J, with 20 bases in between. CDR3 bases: TGTGCCAGCAGTCCGAAGGTGGCCGTGGGTGGGACCCAGTACTTC. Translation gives CASSPKVAVGGTQYF.

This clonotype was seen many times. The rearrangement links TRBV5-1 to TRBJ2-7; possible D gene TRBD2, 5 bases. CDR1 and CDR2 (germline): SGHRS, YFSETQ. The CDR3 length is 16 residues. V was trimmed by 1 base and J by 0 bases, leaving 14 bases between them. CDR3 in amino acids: CASSLITGLDSYEQYF. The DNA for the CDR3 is TGCGCCAGCAGCTTGATAACTGGACTGGACTCCTACGAGCAGTACTTC.

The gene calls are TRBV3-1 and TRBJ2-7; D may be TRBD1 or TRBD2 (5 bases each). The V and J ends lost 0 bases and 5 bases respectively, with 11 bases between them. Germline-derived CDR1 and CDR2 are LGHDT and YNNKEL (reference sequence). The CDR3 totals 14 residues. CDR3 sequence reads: CASSQDSGHNEQYF. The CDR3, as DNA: TGTGCCAGCAGCCAAGATTCGGGGCATAACGAGCAGTACTTC.

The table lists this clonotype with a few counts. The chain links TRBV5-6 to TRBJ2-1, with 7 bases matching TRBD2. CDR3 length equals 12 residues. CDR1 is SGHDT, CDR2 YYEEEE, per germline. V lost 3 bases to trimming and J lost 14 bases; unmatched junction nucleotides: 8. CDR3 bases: TGTGCCAGCAGCTCTACTAGCGAGCTCAAGTTCTTC. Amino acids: CASSSTSELKFF. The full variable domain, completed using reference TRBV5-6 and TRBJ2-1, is DAGVTQSPTHLIKTRGQQVTLRCSPKSGHDTVSWYQQALGQGPQFIFQYYEEEERQRGNFPDRFSGHQFPNYSSELNVNALLLGDSALYLCASSSTSELKFFGPGTRLTVL.

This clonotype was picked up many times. DNA of the CDR3: TGCAGTGCTAGTCGGGGGACGGCTGGAAACACCATATATTTT. This gives the protein CSASRGTAGNTIYF. The V and J genes are TRBV20-1 and TRBJ1-3, with D tentatively TRBD1 (5 bases). Trimming left V 3 bases short and J 2 bases short, with 11 bases between. CDR3 length: 14 residues. Germline assignment: CDR1 DFQATT and CDR2 SNEGSKA (reference sequence).

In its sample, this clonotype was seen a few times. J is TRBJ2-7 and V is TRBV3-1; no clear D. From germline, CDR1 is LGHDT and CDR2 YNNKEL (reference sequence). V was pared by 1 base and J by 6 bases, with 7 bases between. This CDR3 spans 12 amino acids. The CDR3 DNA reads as TGTGCCAGCAGCCAAGGGCGTTTCGAGCAGTACTTC. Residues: CASSQGRFEQYF.

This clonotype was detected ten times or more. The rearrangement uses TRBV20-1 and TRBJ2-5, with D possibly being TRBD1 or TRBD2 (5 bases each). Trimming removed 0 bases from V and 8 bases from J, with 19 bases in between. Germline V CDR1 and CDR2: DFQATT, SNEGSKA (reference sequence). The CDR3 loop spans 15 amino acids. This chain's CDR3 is CSARDRGTRAGTQYF. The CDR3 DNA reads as TGCAGTGCTAGAGATCGGGGAACCAGGGCTGGAACCCAGTACTTC.

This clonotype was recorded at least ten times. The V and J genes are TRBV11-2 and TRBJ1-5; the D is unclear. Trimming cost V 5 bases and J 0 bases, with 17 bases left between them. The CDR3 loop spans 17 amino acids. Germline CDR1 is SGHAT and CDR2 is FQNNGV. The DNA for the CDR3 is TGTGCCAGCAGCAGCGCCCTACAAGATTATAGCAATCAGCCCCAGCATTTT. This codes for CASSSALQDYSNQPQHF. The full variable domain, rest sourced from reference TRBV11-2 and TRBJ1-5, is EAGVAQSPRYKIIEKRQSVAFWCNPISGHATLYWYQQILGQGPKLLIQFQNNGVVDDSQLPKDRFSAERLKGVDSTLKIQPAKLEDSAVYLCASSSALQDYSNQPQHFGDGTRLSIL.

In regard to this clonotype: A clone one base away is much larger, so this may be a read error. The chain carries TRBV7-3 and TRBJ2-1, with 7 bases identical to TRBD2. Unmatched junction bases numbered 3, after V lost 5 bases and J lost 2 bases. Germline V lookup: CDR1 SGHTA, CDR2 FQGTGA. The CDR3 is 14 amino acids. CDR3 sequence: CASSERDPYNEQFF. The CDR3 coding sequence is TGTGCCAGCAGCGAGCGGGACCCCTACAATGAGCAGTTCTTC.

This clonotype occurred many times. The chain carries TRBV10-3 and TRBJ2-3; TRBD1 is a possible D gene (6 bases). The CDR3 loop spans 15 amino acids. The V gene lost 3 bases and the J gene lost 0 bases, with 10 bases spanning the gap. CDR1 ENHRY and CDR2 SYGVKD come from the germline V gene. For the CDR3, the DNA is TGTGCCATCAGTGACCGGGACACTAGCACAGATACGCAGTATTTT. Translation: CAISDRDTSTDTQYF.

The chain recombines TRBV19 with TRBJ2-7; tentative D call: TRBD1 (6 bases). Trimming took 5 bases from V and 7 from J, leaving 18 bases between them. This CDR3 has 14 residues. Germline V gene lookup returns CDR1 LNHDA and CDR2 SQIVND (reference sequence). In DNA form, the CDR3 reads TGTGCCAGTAGTTGGACAGCCTCGGAATCAGAGCAGTACTTC. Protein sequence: CASSWTASESEQYF. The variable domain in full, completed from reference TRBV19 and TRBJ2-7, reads DGGITQSPKYLFRKEGQNVTLSCEQNLNHDAMYWYRQDPGQGLRLIYYSQIVNDFQKGDIAEGYSVSREKKESFPLTVTSAQKNPTAFYLCASSWTASESEQYFGPGTRLTVT.

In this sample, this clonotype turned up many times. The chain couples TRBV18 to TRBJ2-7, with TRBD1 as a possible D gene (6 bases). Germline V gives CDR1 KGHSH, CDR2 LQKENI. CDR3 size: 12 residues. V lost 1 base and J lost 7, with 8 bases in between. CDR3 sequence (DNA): TGTGCCAGCTCACCACACAGGGAAGAGCAGTACTTC. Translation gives CASSPHREEQYF.

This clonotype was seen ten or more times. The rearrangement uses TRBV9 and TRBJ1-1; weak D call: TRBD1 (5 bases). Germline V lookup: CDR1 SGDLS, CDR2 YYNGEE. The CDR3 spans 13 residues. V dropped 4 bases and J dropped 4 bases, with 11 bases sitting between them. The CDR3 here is CASSRTGGTEAFF. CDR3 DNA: TGTGCCAGCAGCCGGACCGGGGGCACTGAAGCTTTCTTT.

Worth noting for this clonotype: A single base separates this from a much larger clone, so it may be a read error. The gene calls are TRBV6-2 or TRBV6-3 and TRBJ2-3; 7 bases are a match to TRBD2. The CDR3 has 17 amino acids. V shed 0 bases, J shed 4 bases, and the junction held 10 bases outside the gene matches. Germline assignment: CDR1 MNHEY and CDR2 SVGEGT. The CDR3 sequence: CASSYSRLAPSADTQYF. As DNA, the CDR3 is TGTGCCAGCAGTTACTCCCGACTAGCCCCTAGCGCAGATACGCAGTATTTT.

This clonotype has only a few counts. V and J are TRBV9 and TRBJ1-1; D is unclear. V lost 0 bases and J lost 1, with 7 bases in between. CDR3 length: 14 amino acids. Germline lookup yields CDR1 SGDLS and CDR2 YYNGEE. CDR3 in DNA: TGTGCCAGCAGCGTAGGCCCTCAGAACACTGAAGCTTTCTTT. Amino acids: CASSVGPQNTEAFF.

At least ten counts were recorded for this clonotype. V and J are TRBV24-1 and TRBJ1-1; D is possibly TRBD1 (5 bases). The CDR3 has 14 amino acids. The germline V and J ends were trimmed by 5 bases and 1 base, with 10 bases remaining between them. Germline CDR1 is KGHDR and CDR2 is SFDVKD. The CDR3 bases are TGTGCCACCAGTGCCGCAGGGAGGAACACTGAAGCTTTCTTT. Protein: CATSAAGRNTEAFF.

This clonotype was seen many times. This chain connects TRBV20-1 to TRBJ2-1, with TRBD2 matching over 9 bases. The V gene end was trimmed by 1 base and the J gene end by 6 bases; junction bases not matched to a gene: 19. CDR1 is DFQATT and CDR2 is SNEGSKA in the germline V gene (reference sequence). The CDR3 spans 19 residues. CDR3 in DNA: TGCAGTGCTAGAGCCCCCTCAGGGAGCGGGAGGTCAGGAGGCAATGAGCAGTTCTTC. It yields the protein CSARAPSGSGRSGGNEQFF.

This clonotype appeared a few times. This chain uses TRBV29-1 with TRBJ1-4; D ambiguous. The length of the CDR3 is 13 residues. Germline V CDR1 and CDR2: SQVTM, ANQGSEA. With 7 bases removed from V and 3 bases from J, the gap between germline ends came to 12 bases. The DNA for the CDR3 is TGCAGCGCTTTGACGGGTGCTAATGAAAAACTGTTTTTT. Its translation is CSALTGANEKLFF.

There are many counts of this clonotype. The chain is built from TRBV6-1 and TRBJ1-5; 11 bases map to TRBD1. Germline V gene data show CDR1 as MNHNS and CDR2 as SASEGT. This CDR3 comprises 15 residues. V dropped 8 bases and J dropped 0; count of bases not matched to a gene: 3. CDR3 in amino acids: CASGQGAYSNQPQHF. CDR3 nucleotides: TGTGCCAGCGGACAGGGGGCTTATAGCAATCAGCCCCAGCATTTT.

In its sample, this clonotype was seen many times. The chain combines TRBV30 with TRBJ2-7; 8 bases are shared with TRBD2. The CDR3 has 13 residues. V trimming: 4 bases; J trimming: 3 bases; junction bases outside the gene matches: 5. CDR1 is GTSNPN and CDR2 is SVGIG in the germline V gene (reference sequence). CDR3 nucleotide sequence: TGTGCCTGGAAGAATAGCGGGATCTACGAGCAGTACTTC. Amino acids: CAWKNSGIYEQYF. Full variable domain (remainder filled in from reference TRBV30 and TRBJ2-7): SQTIHQWPATLVQPVGSPLSLECTVEGTSNPNLYWYRQAAGRGLQLLFYSVGIGQISSEVPQNLSASRPQDRQFILSSKKLLLSDSGFYLCAWKNSGIYEQYFGPGTRLTVT.

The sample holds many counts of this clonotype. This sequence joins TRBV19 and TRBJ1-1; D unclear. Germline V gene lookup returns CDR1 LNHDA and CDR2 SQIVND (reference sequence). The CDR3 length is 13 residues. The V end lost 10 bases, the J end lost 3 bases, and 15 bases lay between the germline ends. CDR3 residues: CATRETLYTEAFF. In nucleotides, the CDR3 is TGTGCCACCCGTGAAACTCTGTACACTGAAGCTTTCTTT.

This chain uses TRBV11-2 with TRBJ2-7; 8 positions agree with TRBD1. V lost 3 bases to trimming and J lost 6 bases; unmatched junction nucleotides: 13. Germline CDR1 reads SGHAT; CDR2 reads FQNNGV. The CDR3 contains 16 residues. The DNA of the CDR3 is TGTGCCAGCAGCTTGGCAGCGACAGGGGTGCGTAGCGAGCAGTACTTC. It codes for CASSLAATGVRSEQYF.

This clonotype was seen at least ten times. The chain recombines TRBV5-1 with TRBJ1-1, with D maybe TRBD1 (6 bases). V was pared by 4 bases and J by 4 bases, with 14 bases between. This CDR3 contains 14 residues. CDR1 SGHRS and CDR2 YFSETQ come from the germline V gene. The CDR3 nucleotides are TGCGCCAGCAGCGACAGGAATGAGGGCACTGAAGCTTTCTTT. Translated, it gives CASSDRNEGTEAFF.

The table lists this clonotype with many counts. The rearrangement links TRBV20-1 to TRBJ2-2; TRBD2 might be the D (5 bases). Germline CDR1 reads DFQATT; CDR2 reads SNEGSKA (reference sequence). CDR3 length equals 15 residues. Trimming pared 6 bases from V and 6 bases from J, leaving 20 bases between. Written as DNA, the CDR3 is TGCAGTGCCCGATCCGGCGGCCCGGGGTCCGGGGAGCTGTTTTTT. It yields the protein CSARSGGPGSGELFF.

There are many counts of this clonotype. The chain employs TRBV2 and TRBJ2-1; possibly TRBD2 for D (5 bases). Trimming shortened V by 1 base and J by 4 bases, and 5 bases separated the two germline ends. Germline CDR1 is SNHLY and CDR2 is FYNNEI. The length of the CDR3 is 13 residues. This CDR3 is CASSEGRYNEQFF. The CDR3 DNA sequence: TGTGCCAGCAGTGAAGGGAGGTACAATGAGCAGTTCTTC. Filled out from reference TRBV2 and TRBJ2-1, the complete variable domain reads EPEVTQTPSHQVTQMGQEVILRCVPISNHLYFYWYRQILGQKVEFLVSFYNNEISEKSEIFDDQFSVERPDGSNFTLKIRSTKLEDSAMYFCASSEGRYNEQFFGPGTRLTVL.

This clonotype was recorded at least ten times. The CDR3 here is CAWSYHSNQPQHF. CDR3 nucleotide sequence: TGTGCCTGGAGTTACCATAGCAATCAGCCCCAGCATTTT. The chain uses TRBV30 and TRBJ1-5; no definite D call. The CDR3 runs 13 residues. Germline CDR1 reads GTSNPN; CDR2 reads SVGIG (reference sequence). Trimming stripped 2 bases from V and 0 bases from J, with 5 bases between.

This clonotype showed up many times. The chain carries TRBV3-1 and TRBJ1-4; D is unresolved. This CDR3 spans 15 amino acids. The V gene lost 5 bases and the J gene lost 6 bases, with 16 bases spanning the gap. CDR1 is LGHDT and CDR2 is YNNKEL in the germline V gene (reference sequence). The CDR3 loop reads CASSAASVSHEKLFF. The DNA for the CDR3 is TGTGCCAGCAGCGCCGCCTCGGTTTCCCATGAAAAACTGTTTTTT.